What follows are 22 T cell receptor beta chains derived from one specimen sequenced in a study of blood T cell repertoires in COVID-19. Data came from immunoSEQ multiplex PCR; TCRdb stores just in-frame clones and leaves some out. The sample shows about 120,000 clones, around 78% of them seen only once. Sequencing was performed on peripheral blood. The receptor set was obtained from a man between 70 and 80 years old with acute or convalescent COVID-19.

The chain combines TRBV21-1 with TRBJ1-2. TRBV21-1 is a pseudogene locus. The CDR3 is made up of 15 amino acids. This CDR3 is CASSKKEVPGGGYTF. DNA for the CDR3: TGTGCCAGCAGCAAAAAGGAGGTCCCCGGGGGTGGCTACACCTTC.

This clone was seen a few times. The gene calls are TRBV10-3 and TRBJ1-6; weak D call: TRBD1 (6 bases). The germline V gene has CDR1 ENHRY and CDR2 SYGVKD. The V gene lost 0 bases and the J gene lost 14 bases, with 29 bases spanning the gap. This CDR3 spans 19 amino acids. The CDR3 DNA sequence: TGTGCCATCAGTGAGTCGACTCTCCTGATGGCCTCGGGACAAAGGGCCCTCCACTTT. This sequence encodes CAISESTLLMASGQRALHF.

This clone was recorded a few times. The V gene is TRBV7-2, the J gene TRBJ2-3; TRBD2 agrees at 7 bases. Germline CDR1 and CDR2: SGHTA and FQGNSA. The CDR3 sequence is 16 residues long. With 5 bases clipped from V and 5 bases from J, the junction kept 13 bases outside the gene matches. The DNA for the CDR3 is TGTGCCAGCAGCCGGACTAAGCGGGGCGTTCTAGATACGCAGTATTTT. It yields the protein CASSRTKRGVLDTQYF.

J is TRBJ1-3 and V is TRBV7-9, with a possible D match to TRBD1 (5 bases). The V gene's germline CDR1 is SEHNR and CDR2 FQNEAQ (reference sequence). Deletions cut 5 bases from V and 0 bases from J, with 14 bases between. CDR3 length equals 16 residues. The DNA for the CDR3 is TGTGCCAGCAGCCCTTCTCTGGGGGGCTCTGGAAACACCATATATTTT. This gives the protein CASSPSLGGSGNTIYF. Variable domain in full (rest from reference TRBV7-9 and TRBJ1-3): DTGVSQNPRHKITKRGQNVTFRCDPISEHNRLYWYRQTLGQGPEFLTYFQNEAQLEKSRLLSDRFSAERPKGSFSTLEIQRTEQGDSAMYLCASSPSLGGSGNTIYFGEGSWLTVV.

The sample holds one count of this clone. V gene TRBV9 combines with J gene TRBJ2-5, with 8 bases that match TRBD2. The CDR3 is 14 residues long. Per germline, CDR1 SGDLS and CDR2 YYNGEE. The junction had 7 bases not matched to a gene; V was cut back by 4 bases and J by 5 bases. CDR3 residues: CASSPSGGHETQYF. In DNA form, the CDR3 reads TGTGCCAGCAGCCCCTCGGGGGGGCACGAGACCCAGTACTTC.

J is TRBJ2-3 and V is TRBV5-5, with D uncertain. The CDR3 extends over 12 amino acids. V was pared by 0 bases and J by 6 bases, with 5 bases between. The germline V gene has CDR1 SGHKS and CDR2 YYEKEE (reference sequence). CDR3 sequence reads: CASSLGRDTQYF. CDR3 DNA sequence: TGTGCCAGCAGCTTGGGGCGGGATACGCAGTATTTT.

The chain carries TRBV28 and TRBJ1-1; TRBD1 matches 9 bases. The junction had 8 bases not matched to a gene; V was cut back by 6 bases and J by 6 bases. CDR3 length equals 14 residues. Germline V gene sequence: CDR1 MDHEN, CDR2 SYDVKM. Written as DNA, the CDR3 is TGTGCCAGCAGCCTGACAGGGGGAATGGCTGAAGCTTTCTTT. This gives the protein CASSLTGGMAEAFF.

This clone came up a few times. CDR3 protein: CASWREGGYTF. As DNA, the CDR3 is TGTGCCAGTTGGAGGGAAGGTGGCTACACCTTC. The chain has TRBV19 and TRBJ1-2; unclear D gene. The CDR3 contains 11 residues. The V and J ends lost 8 bases and 7 bases respectively, with 11 bases between them. The germline V gene encodes CDR1 LNHDA and CDR2 SQIVND (reference sequence).

The chain recombines TRBV29-1 with TRBJ1-3; no definite D call. V shed 2 bases and J shed 2 bases, with 10 bases lying between them. CDR3 length: 14 amino acids. Germline V gene lookup returns CDR1 SQVTM and CDR2 ANQGSEA. CDR3 in amino acids: CSVETPLAGNTIYF. The CDR3 DNA is TGCAGCGTTGAAACCCCACTGGCTGGAAACACCATATATTTT. The whole variable domain, remainder taken from reference TRBV29-1 and TRBJ1-3, is SAVISQKPSRDICQRGTSLTIQCQVDSQVTMMFWYRQQPGQSLTLIATANQGSEATYESGFVIDKFPISRPNLTFSTLTVSNMSPEDSSIYLCSVETPLAGNTIYFGEGSWLTVV.

This clone was found a few times. Other DNA sequences in the sample encode the same CDR3. The chain uses TRBV4-1 and TRBJ1-1, with 8 nucleotides matching TRBD1. There are 13 residues in the CDR3. V shed 3 bases, J shed 6 bases, and the junction held 3 bases outside the gene matches. Germline values: CDR1 MGHRA, CDR2 YSYEKL. The CDR3 loop is CASSQDREPEAFF. CDR3 nucleotides: TGCGCCAGCAGCCAGGACAGGGAGCCTGAAGCTTTCTTT.

The chain is built from TRBV6-5 and TRBJ1-2, with a weak D call TRBD1 (5 bases). Looked up from germline, CDR1 is MNHEY and CDR2 is SVGAGI. The CDR3 contains 14 residues. V was clipped by 6 bases and J by 5 bases, with 16 bases between them. The CDR3 region is CASRGAGIRYGYTF. The CDR3 coding sequence is TGTGCCAGCAGGGGCGCAGGGATTCGGTATGGCTACACCTTC.

This clone was observed a few times. This chain links TRBV7-2 with TRBJ1-2, with D possibly matching TRBD1 (6 bases). This CDR3 comprises 15 residues. Per germline, CDR1 SGHTA and CDR2 FQGNSA. Deletions cut 5 bases from V and 6 bases from J, with 19 bases between. CDR3 nucleotides: TGTGCCAGCAGCCCAACCAGGGGTGGCACCGATGGCTACACCTTC. It specifies CASSPTRGGTDGYTF.

This clone was recorded only once. The J gene is TRBJ1-4, the V gene TRBV19; 12 bases map to TRBD1. V lost 3 bases to trimming and J lost 8 bases; unmatched junction nucleotides: 7. Germline V gives CDR1 LNHDA, CDR2 SQIVND (reference sequence). The CDR3 has 16 amino acids. CDR3 protein: CASSIVGTGGNEKLFF. CDR3 nucleotide sequence: TGTGCCAGTAGTATTGTCGGGACAGGGGGCAACGAAAAACTGTTTTTT.

The chain employs TRBV6-5 and TRBJ2-3, with D possibly being TRBD1 (6 bases). The CDR3 contains 15 residues. Trimming took off 2 bases at V and 8 bases at J, with 17 bases between the two ends. Germline V lookup: CDR1 MNHEY, CDR2 SVGAGI. The CDR3 loop reads CASSYAGDGIGTQYF. DNA for the CDR3: TGTGCCAGCAGTTACGCAGGGGATGGTATTGGTACGCAGTATTTT.

The chain recombines TRBV5-1 with TRBJ2-5; D might be TRBD1 (6 bases). Trimming removed 7 bases at V and 2 bases at J, with 15 bases between. CDR1 and CDR2 (germline): SGHRS, YFSETQ. The CDR3 has 14 residues. CDR3 sequence reads: CASGQGPLQETQYF. Here the CDR3 DNA reads TGCGCCAGCGGGCAGGGGCCTTTGCAAGAGACCCAGTACTTC.

This clone was picked up one time. The rearrangement uses TRBV5-1 and TRBJ2-7; TRBD1 agrees at 10 bases. V shed 3 bases and J 6 bases; nucleotides not matched to a gene: 6. Germline V gene lookup returns CDR1 SGHRS and CDR2 YFSETQ. This CDR3 contains 14 residues. CDR3 sequence (DNA): TGCGCCAGCAGCTCCCGGGACAGGGGCTCCGAGCAGTACTTC. Translation gives CASSSRDRGSEQYF.

About this clone: The same CDR3 is also encoded by other DNA sequences in this sample. CDR3 region: CASSPGTGNYGYTF. The CDR3 bases are TGTGCCAGCTCACCCGGGACAGGAAACTATGGCTACACCTTC. The J gene is TRBJ1-2, the V gene TRBV18; 8 bases are shared with TRBD1. There are 14 residues in the CDR3. The V gene's germline CDR1 is KGHSH and CDR2 LQKENI. V shed 3 bases, J shed 2 bases, and the junction held 2 bases outside the gene matches.

J is TRBJ2-3 and V is TRBV7-2; D may be TRBD1 (5 bases). The CDR3 loop spans 15 amino acids. With 7 bases removed from V and 5 bases from J, the gap between germline ends came to 19 bases. CDR1 is SGHTA, CDR2 FQGNSA, per germline. Here the CDR3 DNA reads TGTGCCAGCACCCCCTTTCTGCAGGGTGGAGATACGCAGTATTTT. This translates into CASTPFLQGGDTQYF.

The rearrangement links TRBV7-8 to TRBJ2-1, with 8 bases matching TRBD2. J lost 2 bases, V lost 5 bases, and 5 bases had no gene match. Germline V gene sequence: CDR1 SGHVS, CDR2 FQNEAQ. There are 15 residues in the CDR3. CDR3 region: CASSPNSGAYNEQFF. Here the CDR3 DNA reads TGTGCCAGCAGCCCTAATAGCGGGGCCTACAATGAGCAGTTCTTC.

This clone has only one observation. This chain links TRBV5-4 with TRBJ2-5; 8 bases align to TRBD1. The CDR3 has 13 amino acids. The germline V gene has CDR1 SGHNT and CDR2 YYREEE (reference sequence). V was pared by 2 bases and J by 5 bases, with 2 bases of the junction left unmatched. Here the CDR3 reads CASSLGQGETQYF. CDR3 coding DNA: TGTGCCAGCAGCTTAGGACAGGGCGAGACCCAGTACTTC.

V usage is TRBV19 and J usage is TRBJ1-2; D is unclear. CDR3 length: 14 amino acids. The V gene lost 0 bases and the J gene lost 7 bases, with 12 bases spanning the gap. The germline V gene has CDR1 LNHDA and CDR2 SQIVND (reference sequence). As DNA, the CDR3 is TGTGCCAGTAGTATAGATACAGCCGGGAGTGGCTACACCTTC. Its translation: CASSIDTAGSGYTF.

This clone appeared once. The chain employs TRBV2 and TRBJ2-1, with 10 nucleotides matching TRBD1. V lost 6 bases, J lost 7 bases, and 0 bases stayed unmatched. The germline gives CDR1 SNHLY, CDR2 FYNNEI. The CDR3 consists of 12 residues. The CDR3 is CASRDRGNEQFF. The CDR3, as DNA: TGTGCCAGCAGGGACAGGGGGAATGAGCAGTTCTTC.